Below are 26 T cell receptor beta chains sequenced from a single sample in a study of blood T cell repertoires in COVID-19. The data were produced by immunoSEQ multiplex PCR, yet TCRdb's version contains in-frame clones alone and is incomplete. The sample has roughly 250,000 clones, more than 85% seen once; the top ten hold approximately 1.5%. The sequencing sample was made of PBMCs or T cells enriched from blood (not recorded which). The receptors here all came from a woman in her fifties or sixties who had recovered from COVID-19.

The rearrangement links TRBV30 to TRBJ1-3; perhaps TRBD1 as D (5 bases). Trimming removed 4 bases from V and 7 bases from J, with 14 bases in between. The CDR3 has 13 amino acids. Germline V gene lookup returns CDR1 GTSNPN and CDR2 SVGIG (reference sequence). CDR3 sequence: CAWTQGLGNTIYF. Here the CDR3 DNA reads TGTGCCTGGACTCAGGGTCTCGGGAACACCATATATTTT.

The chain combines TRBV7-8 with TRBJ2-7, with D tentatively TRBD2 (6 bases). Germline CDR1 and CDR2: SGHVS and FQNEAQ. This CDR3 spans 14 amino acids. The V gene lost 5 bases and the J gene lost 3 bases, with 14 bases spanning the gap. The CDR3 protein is CASSKSPGGYEQYF. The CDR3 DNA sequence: TGTGCCAGCAGCAAATCCCCCGGGGGCTACGAGCAGTACTTC.

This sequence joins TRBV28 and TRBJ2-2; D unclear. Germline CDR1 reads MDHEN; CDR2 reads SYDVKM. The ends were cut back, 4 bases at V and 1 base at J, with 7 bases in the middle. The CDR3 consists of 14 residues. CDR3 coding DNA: TGTGCCAGCAGTTCTGCACAGAACACCGGGGAGCTGTTTTTT. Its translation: CASSSAQNTGELFF.

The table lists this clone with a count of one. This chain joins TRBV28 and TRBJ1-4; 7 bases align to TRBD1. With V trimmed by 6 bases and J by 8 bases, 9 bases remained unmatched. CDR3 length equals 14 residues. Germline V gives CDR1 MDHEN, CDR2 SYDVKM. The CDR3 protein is CASRGQKGDEKLFF. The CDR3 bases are TGTGCCAGCAGGGGACAGAAGGGCGACGAAAAACTGTTTTTT.

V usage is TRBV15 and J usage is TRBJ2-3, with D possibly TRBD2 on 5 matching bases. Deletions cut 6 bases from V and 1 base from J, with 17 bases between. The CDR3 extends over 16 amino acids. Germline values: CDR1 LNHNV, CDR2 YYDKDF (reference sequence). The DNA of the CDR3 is TGTGCCACCAGGGAGGTGAGTCTGGGTGGCACAGATACGCAGTATTTT. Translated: CATREVSLGGTDTQYF.

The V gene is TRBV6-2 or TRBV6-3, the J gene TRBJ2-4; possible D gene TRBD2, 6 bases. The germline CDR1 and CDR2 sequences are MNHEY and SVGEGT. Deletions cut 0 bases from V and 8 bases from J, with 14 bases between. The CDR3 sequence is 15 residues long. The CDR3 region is CASSYSTGLRDIQYF. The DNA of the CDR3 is TGTGCCAGCAGTTACTCTACAGGACTAAGGGACATTCAGTACTTC.

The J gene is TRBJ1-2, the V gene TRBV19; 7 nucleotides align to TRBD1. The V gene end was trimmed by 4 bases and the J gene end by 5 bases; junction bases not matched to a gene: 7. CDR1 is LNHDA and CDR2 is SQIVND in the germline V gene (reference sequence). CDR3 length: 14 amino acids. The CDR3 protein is CASSNRQGAYGYTF. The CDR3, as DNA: TGTGCCAGTAGTAACCGACAGGGAGCGTATGGCTACACCTTC.

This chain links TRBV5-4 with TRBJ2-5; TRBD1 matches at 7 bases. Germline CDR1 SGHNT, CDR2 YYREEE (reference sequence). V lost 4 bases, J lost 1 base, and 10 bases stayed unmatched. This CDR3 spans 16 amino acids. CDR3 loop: CASSPRQGWGQETQYF. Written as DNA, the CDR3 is TGTGCCAGCAGCCCGAGACAGGGTTGGGGCCAAGAGACCCAGTACTTC. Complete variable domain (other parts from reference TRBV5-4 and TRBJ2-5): ETGVTQSPTHLIKTRGQQVTLRCSSQSGHNTVSWYQQALGQGPQFIFQYYREEENGRGNFPPRFSGLQFPNYSSELNVNALELDDSALYLCASSPRQGWGQETQYFGPGTRLLVL.

The DNA for the CDR3 is TGTGCCAGCAGTGGATACAGCTCGGGGGACACCGGGGAGCTGTTTTTT. This sequence encodes CASSGYSSGDTGELFF. The chain uses TRBV6-1 and TRBJ2-2; TRBD2 might be the D (6 bases). The V end was cut by 4 bases, the J end by 3 bases, with 15 bases between. CDR3 length: 16 residues. CDR1 and CDR2 (germline): MNHNS, SASEGT.

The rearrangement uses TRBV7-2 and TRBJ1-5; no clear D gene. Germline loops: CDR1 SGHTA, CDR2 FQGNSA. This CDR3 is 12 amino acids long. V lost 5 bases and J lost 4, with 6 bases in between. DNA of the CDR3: TGTGCCAGCAGCGCAACAAATCAGCCCCAGCATTTT. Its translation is CASSATNQPQHF.

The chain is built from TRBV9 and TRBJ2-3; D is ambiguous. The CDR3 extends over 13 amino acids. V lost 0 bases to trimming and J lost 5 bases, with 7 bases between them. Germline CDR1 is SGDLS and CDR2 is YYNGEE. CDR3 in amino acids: CASSVATKDTQYF. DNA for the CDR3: TGTGCCAGCAGCGTAGCTACGAAAGATACGCAGTATTTT.

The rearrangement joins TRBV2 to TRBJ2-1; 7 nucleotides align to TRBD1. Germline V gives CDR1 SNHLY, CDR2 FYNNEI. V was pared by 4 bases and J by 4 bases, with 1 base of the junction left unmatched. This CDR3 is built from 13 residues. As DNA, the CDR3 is TGTGCCAGCAGTGGGGGACAGTACAATGAGCAGTTCTTC. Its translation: CASSGGQYNEQFF.

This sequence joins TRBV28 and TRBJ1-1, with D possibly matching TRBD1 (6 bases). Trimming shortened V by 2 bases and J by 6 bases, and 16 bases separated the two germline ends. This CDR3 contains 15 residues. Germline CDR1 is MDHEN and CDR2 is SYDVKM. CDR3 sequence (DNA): TGTGCCAGCAGTTTAGGGGCCTTCGGGGGGCCTGAAGCTTTCTTT. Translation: CASSLGAFGGPEAFF.

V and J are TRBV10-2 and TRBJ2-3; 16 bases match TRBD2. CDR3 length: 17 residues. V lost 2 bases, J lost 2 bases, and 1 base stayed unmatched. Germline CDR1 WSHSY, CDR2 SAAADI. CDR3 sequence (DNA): TGCGCCAGCAGTGAGGGGACTAGCGGGAGGGACACAGATACGCAGTATTTT. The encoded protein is CASSEGTSGRDTDTQYF.

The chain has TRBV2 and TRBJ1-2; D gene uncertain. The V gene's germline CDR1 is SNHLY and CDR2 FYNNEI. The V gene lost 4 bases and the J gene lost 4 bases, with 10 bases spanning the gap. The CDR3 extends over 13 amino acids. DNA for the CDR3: TGTGCCAGCAGTGGGGCCAGCGGCTATGGCTACACCTTC. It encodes CASSGASGYGYTF.

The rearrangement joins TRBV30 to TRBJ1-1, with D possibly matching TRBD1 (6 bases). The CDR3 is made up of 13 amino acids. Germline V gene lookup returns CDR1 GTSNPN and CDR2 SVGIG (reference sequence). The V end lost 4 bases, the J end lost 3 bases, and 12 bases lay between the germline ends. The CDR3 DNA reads TGTGCCTGGACGGTTGGGGGCTACACTGAAGCTTTCTTT. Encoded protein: CAWTVGGYTEAFF.

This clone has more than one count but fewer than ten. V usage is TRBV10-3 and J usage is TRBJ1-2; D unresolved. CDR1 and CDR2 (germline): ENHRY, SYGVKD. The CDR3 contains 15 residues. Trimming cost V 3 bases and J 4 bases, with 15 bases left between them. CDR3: CAISEPGLRGYGYTF. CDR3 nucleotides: TGTGCCATCAGTGAACCGGGTCTACGGGGCTATGGCTACACCTTC.

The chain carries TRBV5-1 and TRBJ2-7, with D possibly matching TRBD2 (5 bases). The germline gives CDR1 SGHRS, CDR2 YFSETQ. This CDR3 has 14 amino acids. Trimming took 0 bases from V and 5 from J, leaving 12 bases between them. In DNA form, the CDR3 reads TGCGCCAGCAGCTTGGCGCCGCGGGTAGACGAGCAGTACTTC. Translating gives CASSLAPRVDEQYF.

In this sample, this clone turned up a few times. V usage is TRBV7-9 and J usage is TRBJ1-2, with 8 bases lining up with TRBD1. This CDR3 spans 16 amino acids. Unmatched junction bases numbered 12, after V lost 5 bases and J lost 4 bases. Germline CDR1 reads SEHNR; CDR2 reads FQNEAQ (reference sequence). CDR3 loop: CASSITTGAGRYGYTF. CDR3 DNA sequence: TGTGCCAGCAGCATCACGACAGGGGCAGGCCGCTATGGCTACACCTTC.

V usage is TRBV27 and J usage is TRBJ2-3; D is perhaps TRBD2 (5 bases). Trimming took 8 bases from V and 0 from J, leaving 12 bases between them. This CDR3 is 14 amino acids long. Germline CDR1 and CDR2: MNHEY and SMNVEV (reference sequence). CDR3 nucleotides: TGTGCCAGCGGGGTACTAGGGAGCACAGATACGCAGTATTTT. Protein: CASGVLGSTDTQYF.

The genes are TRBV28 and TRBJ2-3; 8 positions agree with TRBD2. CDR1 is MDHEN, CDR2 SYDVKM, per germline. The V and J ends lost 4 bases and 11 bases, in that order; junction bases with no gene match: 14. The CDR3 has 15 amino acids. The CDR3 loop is CASSSEREFLQRQYF. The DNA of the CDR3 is TGTGCCAGCAGTTCCGAGCGGGAGTTTCTCCAGAGGCAGTATTTT.

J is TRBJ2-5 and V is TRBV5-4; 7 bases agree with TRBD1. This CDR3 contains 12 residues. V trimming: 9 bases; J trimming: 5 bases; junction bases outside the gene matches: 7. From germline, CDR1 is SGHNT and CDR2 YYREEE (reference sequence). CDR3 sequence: CATQGWGETQYF. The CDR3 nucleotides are TGTGCCACACAGGGGTGGGGCGAGACCCAGTACTTC.

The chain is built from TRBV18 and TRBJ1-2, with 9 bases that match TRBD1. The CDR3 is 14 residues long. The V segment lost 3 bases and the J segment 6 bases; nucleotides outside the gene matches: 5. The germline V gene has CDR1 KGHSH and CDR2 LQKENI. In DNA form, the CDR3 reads TGTGCCAGCTCACCGGACAGGGGAACGGATGGCTACACCTTC. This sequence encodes CASSPDRGTDGYTF.

The CDR3 region is CATTAGLLNQPQHF. The CDR3 DNA sequence: TGTGCTACTACGGCGGGACTGCTAAATCAGCCCCAGCATTTT. V gene TRBV12-5 combines with J gene TRBJ1-5; D might be TRBD1 (5 bases). This CDR3 is 14 amino acids long. CDR1 is LGHNT and CDR2 is FRNRAP in the germline V gene. Trimming left V 10 bases short and J 4 bases short, with 17 bases between. The variable domain in full, completed from reference TRBV12-5 and TRBJ1-5, reads DARVTQTPRHKVTEMGQEVTMRCQPILGHNTVFWYRQTMMQGLELLAYFRNRAPLDDSGMPKDRFSAEMPDATLATLKIQPSEPRDSAVYFCATTAGLLNQPQHFGDGTRLSIL.

The CDR3 loop is CASSLAGTSGRSSYNEQFF. The CDR3 nucleotides are TGTGCCAGCAGCTTAGCTGGGACTAGCGGAAGAAGCTCCTACAATGAGCAGTTCTTC. The J gene is TRBJ2-1, the V gene TRBV11-3; 11 nucleotides agree with TRBD2. This CDR3 region has 19 residues. Per germline, CDR1 SGHNT and CDR2 YENEEA. The V gene end was trimmed by 1 base and the J gene end by 0 bases; junction bases not matched to a gene: 8.

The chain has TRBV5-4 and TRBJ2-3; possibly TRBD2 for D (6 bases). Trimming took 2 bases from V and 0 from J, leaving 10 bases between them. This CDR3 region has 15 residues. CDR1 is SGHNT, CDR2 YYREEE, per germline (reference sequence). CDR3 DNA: TGTGCCAGCAGCTTCGGGGGAGCTAGCACAGATACGCAGTATTTT. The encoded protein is CASSFGGASTDTQYF. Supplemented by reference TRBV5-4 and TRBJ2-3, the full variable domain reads ETGVTQSPTHLIKTRGQQVTLRCSSQSGHNTVSWYQQALGQGPQFIFQYYREEENGRGNFPPRFSGLQFPNYSSELNVNALELDDSALYLCASSFGGASTDTQYFGPGTRLTVL.